This T cell receptor beta chain was sequenced during a study of regulatory T cells in long-lasting Graves disease (dated by TCRdb to the early 2020s). About the full investigation: Patients with newly diagnosed Graves' disease had been on antithyroid drugs for under 3 months. Patients with persistent Graves' disease were compared with patients with newly diagnosed Graves' disease using TCR sequencing and RNA sequencing of peripheral blood. The study took place in China and was registered as a clinical trial. A total of roughly 33 samples were covered by TCR sequencing, comprising roughly 13 persistent and approximately 20 newly diagnosed Graves' disease patients. Here is what the overall study found, with its caveats: Lower TCR Shannon entropy and fewer highly expanded clones were observed in persistent Graves' disease patients than in newly diagnosed patients, which suggested clonal expansion. Sequencing and analysis were restricted to the TCR beta chain. Patients with persistent disease shared more public clonotypes (around 2,500) than newly diagnosed patients did (about 970). Peripheral blood alone was examined, since thyroid tissue, which constituted the primary lesion, could not be accessed. The authors acknowledged the small sample size as a limitation that may reduce accuracy. Preferential use of TRBV28, TRBJ1-2 and TRBJ2-5 was observed in persistent disease, whereas TRBV20-1 and TRBJ2-1 were favored in newly diagnosed disease.

Library preparation was by multiplex PCR. Sequencer: Illumina HiSeq 4000. CDR3 regions were amplified by Arm-PCR with iRepertoire HTBI primers to construct TCR beta libraries. Before sequencing, the PCR products went through gel purification. Under the source paper's analysis protocol: Across samples, 60 to 75 TRBV and 13 to 15 TRBJ segments were identified and used for gene usage analysis of CDR3 amino acid clonotypes. COPE and FqMerger were used to merge the filtered high-quality paired reads into contigs. BLAST was used to align contigs to IMGT TRBV, TRBD and TRBJ reference genes, with CDR3 defined following IMGT. Any clonotype with a frequency above 0.1% was counted as a highly expanded clone. Shannon entropy was used to measure repertoire diversity, and the Gini coefficient was used to measure V-J evenness. Clonotypes shared by more than one individual were considered public. The public reads were quality trimmed at Q25 with fastp and then assembled into clones with MiXCR by TCRdb, keeping productive beta chains. Under each unique CDR3 protein, matching rows form one entry showing the most common genes and DNA. TCRdb, rather than the study authors, made the V and J calls. This sample comprises just over 600,000 distinct CDR3 sequences, 16% of them detected only once. Jointly, the top ten make up 18% of the sample.

V and J lose 5 bases and 3 bases, and a span of 10 bases separates them. CDR1 and CDR2 are drawn from the germline V gene (reference sequence): MNHEY, SMNVEV. The CDR3 has 14 amino acids, counting the end cysteine and phenylalanine. The entry retains the CDR3 DNA only, 42 bases that are in frame from base 1. The time point tag for this specimen amounts to: newly diagnosed GD, antithyroid drugs for less than 3 months. For both TCR sequencing and RNA sequencing, RNA was extracted from PBMCs using TRIzol. The diagnosis of Graves' disease was made according to American Thyroid Association guidelines. Patients for the study were recruited at an endocrinology department in Xi'an, China. Each patient gave approximately 9.7 milliliters of peripheral blood, collected in an EDTA anticoagulant tube. Ficoll Paque Plus density gradient separation was used to isolate PBMCs, and no further T cell sorting was performed. RNA quality was checked with an Agilent 2100 Bioanalyzer and agarose gel, and concentration with a NanoDrop 2000.

Notes on this clonotype: Its antigen is not yet known. Base qualities are missing; no much larger clone stands one base away.

These data are also associated with another study on T cells in Graves' hyperthyroidism and ophthalmopathy. In that second paper, the authors write: Graves' hyperthyroidism was defined as stable when no progression to ophthalmopathy occurred over 18 months of follow-up. The hyperthyroidism patients were between 18 and 65 years old and newly diagnosed, with a disease duration of less than 2 months. Exclusion was applied to patients with uncontrolled infections, other autoimmune diseases, pregnancy or lactation. Diagnoses relied on clinical symptoms, serum thyroxine and TRAb, thyroid ultrasound and orbital computed tomography. The first round of RT-PCR for the TCR CDR3 was performed with the HTBI primer set and the Qiagen OneStep RT-PCR kit. Most expanded thyroid clonotypes (frequency above 0.001) were also detected in blood, suggesting blood repertoires may reflect thyroid immune responses. In cross-validation, a model built on a 13 V-J signature told ophthalmopathy apart from stable hyperthyroidism with approximately 90% sensitivity and 81% to 82% specificity, and in testing the same model reached 80%/75%. In validation, the model predicted progression to ophthalmopathy a median of roughly 6.2 months before onset, with 65% to 71% sensitivity and about 72% specificity. A discovery cohort of around 100 patients, 43 with Graves' ophthalmopathy and under 60 with stable Graves' hyperthyroidism, was used to find distinguishing TCR V-J signatures. Whether ophthalmopathy could be predicted prospectively was tested in an independent validation cohort made up of roughly 19 hyperthyroidism patients plus 17 patients who later progressed to ophthalmopathy. The approximately 100 discovery patients were randomly split 7:3 into training and test sets. Thyroid tissue and blood T-cell repertoires from about six Graves' hyperthyroidism patients were also compared in the study. After blood sampling, hyperthyroidism patients were treated with methimazole at a starting dose of 30 mg daily, and ophthalmopathy patients were treated with high-dose intravenous methylprednisolone. Libraries were constructed in a second round of multiplex PCR, after which size selection and purification were performed. The libraries were sequenced on an Illumina HiSeq2000 using paired-end 100 bp reads. SOAPnuke was used to process the raw data, throwing out any read that contained adapters or uncalled bases, had a mean Phred below 15, or lacked an exact constant-primer or identifier match. COPE v1.2.5 was used to merge high-quality paired reads, and clonotypes were defined as unique nucleotide sequences. MiTCR v1.1 was used to align the clonotypes against IMGT TRBV, TRBD and TRBJ reference segments. The analysis included only V-J combinations with a frequency above 0.0001, which together covered approximately 99% of the repertoires. A TCS score was defined as the ratio of F50 (clonal expansion) to E x V (chaos), with BLOSUM62-based TCRdist applied between CDR3 peptides within each V-J. Welch's t-statistics and random forest reduced 500 to 550 V-J features to around 14, which were used in a naive Bayes classifier (R e1071). Sample size was not statistically predetermined, and blinding of investigators to group allocation was not performed. According to the paper, TCR Vbeta CDR3 sequencing was carried out on about 140 peripheral blood samples, which came from 40 to 45 ophthalmopathy, under 80 hyperthyroidism and approximately 17 progressor patients.

This receptor was obtained from a woman aged 30 to 39 with Graves disease. Donor details come from another sample of the same person, matched by shared clones. The V and J genes are TRBV27 and TRBJ2-2, with no D gene named confidently. The sample consisted of peripheral blood mononuclear cells (PBMCs), taken at new diagnosis, from a patient treated with antithyroid drugs. The CDR3 is CASSPPLDTGELFF. The nucleotide sequence is given as TGTGCCAGCAGTCCCCCCTTAGACACCGGGGAGCTGTTTTTT.